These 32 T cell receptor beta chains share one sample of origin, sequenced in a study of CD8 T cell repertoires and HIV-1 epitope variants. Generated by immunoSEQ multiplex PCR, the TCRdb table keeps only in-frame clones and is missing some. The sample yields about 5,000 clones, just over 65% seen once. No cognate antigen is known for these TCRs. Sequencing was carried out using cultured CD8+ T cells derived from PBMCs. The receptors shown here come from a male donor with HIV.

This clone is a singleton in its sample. This CDR3 reads CASSISQYNEQFF. CDR3 DNA sequence: TGTGCCAGTAGTATAAGCCAGTACAATGAGCAGTTCTTC. The V gene is TRBV19, the J gene TRBJ2-1; D is undetermined. The CDR3 has 13 residues. Looked up from germline, CDR1 is LNHDA and CDR2 is SQIVND (reference sequence). The V end lost 2 bases, the J end lost 4 bases, and 6 bases lay between the germline ends.

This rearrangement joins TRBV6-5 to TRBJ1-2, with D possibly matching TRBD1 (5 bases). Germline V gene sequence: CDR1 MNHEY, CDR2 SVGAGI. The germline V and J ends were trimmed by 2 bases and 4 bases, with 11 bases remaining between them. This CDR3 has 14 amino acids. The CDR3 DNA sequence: TGTGCCAGCAGTTACCTTACAGGCGCCTATGGCTACACCTTC. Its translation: CASSYLTGAYGYTF.

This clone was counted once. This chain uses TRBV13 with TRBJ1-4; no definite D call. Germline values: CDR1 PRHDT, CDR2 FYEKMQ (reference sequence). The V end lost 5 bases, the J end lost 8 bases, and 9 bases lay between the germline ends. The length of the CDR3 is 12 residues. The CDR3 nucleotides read TGTGCCAGCAGCGATAAAGGAGAAAAACTGTTTTTT. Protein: CASSDKGEKLFF. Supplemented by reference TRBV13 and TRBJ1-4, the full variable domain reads AAGVIQSPRHLIKEKRETATLKCYPIPRHDTVYWYQQGPGQDPQFLISFYEKMQSDKGSIPDRFSAQQFSDYHSELNMSSLELGDSALYFCASSDKGEKLFFGSGTQLSVL.

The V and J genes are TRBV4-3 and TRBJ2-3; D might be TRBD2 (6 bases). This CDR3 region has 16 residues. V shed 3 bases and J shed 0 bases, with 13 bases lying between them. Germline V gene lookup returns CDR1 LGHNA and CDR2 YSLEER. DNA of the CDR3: TGCGCCAGCAGCCAGGAGGTAGGGAGGAGCACAGATACGCAGTATTTT. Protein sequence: CASSQEVGRSTDTQYF.

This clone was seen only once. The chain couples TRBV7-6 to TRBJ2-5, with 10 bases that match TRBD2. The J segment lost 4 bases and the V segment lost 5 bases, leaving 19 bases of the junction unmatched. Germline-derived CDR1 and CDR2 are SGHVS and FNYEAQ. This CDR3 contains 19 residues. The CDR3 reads CASSTLQGTLAGFGETQYF. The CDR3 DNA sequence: TGTGCCAGCAGCACCCTGCAGGGGACACTAGCGGGATTCGGAGAGACCCAGTACTTC.

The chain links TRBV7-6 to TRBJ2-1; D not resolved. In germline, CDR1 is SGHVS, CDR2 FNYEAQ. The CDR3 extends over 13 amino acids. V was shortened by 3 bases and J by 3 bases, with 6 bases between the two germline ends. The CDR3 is CASSLDGYNEQFF. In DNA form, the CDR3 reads TGTGCCAGCAGCTTGGACGGCTACAATGAGCAGTTCTTC.

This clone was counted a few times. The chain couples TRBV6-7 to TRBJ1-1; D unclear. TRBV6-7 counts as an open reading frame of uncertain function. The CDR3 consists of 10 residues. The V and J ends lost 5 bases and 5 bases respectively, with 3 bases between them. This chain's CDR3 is CASSGTEAFF. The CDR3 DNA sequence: TGTGCCAGCAGTGGGACTGAAGCTTTCTTT.

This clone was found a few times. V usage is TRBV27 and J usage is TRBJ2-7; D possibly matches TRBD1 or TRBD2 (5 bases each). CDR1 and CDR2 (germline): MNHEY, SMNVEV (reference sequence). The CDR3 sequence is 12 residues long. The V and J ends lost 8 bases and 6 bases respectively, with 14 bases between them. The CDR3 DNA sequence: TGTGCCAGCGGACTTCAGGGTTTCGAGCAGTACTTC. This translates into CASGLQGFEQYF.

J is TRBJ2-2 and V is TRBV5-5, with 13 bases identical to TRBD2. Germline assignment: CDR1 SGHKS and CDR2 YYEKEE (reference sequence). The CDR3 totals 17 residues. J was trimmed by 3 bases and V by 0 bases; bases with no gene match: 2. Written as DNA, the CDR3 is TGTGCCAGCAGCTTGGCCGGACTAGCGGGAGACACCGGGGAGCTGTTTTTT. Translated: CASSLAGLAGDTGELFF.

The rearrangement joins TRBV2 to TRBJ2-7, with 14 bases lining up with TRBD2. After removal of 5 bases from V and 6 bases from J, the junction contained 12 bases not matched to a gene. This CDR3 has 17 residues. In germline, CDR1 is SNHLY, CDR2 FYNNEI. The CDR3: CASSTGLAGVGASEQYF. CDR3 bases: TGTGCCAGCAGTACGGGACTAGCGGGAGTGGGCGCCTCCGAGCAGTACTTC. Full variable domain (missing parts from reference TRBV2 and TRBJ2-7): EPEVTQTPSHQVTQMGQEVILRCVPISNHLYFYWYRQILGQKVEFLVSFYNNEISEKSEIFDDQFSVERPDGSNFTLKIRSTKLEDSAMYFCASSTGLAGVGASEQYFGPGTRLTVT.

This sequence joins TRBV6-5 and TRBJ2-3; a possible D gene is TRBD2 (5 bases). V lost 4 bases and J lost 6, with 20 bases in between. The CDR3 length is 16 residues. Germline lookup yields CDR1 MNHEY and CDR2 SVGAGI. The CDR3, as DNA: TGTGCCAGCAGTTCCTGGACTGCCCTTGTGGAGGATACGCAGTATTTT. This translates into CASSSWTALVEDTQYF.

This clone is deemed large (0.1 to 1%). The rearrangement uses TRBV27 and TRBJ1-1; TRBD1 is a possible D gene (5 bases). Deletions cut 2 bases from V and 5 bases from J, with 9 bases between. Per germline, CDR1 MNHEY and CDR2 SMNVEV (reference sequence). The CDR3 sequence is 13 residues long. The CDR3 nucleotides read TGTGCCAGCAGTTTAGGGGGAGGGACTGAAGCTTTCTTT. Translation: CASSLGGGTEAFF.

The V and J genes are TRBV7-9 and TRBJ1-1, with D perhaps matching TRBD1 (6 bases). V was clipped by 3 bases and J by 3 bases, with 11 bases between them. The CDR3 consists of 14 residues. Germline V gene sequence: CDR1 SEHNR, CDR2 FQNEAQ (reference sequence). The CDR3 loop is CASSLVAGDTEAFF. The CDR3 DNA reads TGTGCCAGCAGCTTGGTGGCAGGGGACACTGAAGCTTTCTTT.

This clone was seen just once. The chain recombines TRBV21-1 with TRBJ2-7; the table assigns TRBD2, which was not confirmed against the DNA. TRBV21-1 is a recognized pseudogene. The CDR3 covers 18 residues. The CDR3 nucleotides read TGTGCCAGCAGCACCGCGGGGCCCCCCCTAAGTTCATCCTACGAGCAGTACTTC. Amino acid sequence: CASSTAGPPLSSSYEQYF.

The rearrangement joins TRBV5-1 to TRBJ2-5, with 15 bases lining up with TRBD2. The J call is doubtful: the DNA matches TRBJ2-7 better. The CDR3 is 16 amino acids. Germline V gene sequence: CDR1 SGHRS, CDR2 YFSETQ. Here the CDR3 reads CASSSGTSGRQNEQYF. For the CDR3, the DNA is TGCGCCAGCAGCAGCGGGACTAGCGGGAGGCAGAACGAGCAGTACTTC.

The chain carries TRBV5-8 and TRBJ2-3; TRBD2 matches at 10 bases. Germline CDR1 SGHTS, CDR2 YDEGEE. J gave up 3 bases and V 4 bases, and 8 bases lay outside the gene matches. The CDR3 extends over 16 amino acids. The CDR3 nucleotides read TGTGCCAGCAGCCCCACTAGCGGGAAAGATACAGATACGCAGTATTTT. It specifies CASSPTSGKDTDTQYF.

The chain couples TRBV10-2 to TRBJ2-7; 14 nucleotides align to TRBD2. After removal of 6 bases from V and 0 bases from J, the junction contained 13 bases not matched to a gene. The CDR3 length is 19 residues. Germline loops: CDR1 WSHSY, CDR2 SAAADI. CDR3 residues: CASSAPPGTSGRSSYEQYF. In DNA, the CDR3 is TGCGCCAGCAGCGCCCCCCCCGGGACTAGCGGGAGAAGCTCCTACGAGCAGTACTTC.

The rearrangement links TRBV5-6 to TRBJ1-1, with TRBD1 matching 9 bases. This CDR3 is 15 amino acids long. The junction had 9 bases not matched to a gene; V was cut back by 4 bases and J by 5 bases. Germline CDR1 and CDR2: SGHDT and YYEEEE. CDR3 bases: TGTGCCAGCAGCGGGCACAGGGGGCAGGAGACTGAAGCTTTCTTT. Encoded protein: CASSGHRGQETEAFF.

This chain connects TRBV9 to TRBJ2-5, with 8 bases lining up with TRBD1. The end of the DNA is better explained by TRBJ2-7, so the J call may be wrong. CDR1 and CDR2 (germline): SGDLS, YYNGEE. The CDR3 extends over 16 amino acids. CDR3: CASSPGGLTLSYEQYF. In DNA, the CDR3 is TGTGCCAGCAGCCCAGGGGGCCTTACTCTCTCCTACGAGCAGTACTTC.

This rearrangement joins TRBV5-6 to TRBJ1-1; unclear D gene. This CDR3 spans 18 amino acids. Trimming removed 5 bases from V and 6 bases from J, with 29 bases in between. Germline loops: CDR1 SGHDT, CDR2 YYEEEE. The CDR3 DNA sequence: TGTGCCAGCAGTTCTAATGAATTGTTATGGACTTTAGCGTCTGAAGCTTTCTTT. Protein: CASSSNELLWTLASEAFF.

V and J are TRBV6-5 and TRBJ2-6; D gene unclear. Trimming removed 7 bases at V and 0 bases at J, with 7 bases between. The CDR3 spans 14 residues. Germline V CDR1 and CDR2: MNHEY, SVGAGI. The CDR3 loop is CASTQDSGANVLTF. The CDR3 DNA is TGTGCCAGCACTCAGGACTCTGGGGCCAACGTCCTGACTTTC.

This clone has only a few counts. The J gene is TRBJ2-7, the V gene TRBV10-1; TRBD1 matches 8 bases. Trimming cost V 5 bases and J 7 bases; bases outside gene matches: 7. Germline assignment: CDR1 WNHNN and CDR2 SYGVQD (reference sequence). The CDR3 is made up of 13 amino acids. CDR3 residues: CASSLGQAGEQYF. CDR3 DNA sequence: TGCGCCAGCAGTTTGGGACAGGCGGGGGAGCAGTACTTC.

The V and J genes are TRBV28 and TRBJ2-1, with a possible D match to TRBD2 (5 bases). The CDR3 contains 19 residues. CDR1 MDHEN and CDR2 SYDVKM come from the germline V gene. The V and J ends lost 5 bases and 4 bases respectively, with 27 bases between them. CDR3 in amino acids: CASSGQLDKAEELYNEQFF. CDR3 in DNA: TGTGCCAGCAGTGGGCAATTGGATAAAGCGGAGGAGCTGTACAATGAGCAGTTCTTC.

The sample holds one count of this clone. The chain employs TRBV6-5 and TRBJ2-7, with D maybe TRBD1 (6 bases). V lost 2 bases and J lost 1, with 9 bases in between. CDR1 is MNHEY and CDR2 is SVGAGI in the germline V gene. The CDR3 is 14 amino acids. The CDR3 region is CASSYGQLSYEQYF. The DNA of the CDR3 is TGTGCCAGCAGTTACGGACAGTTATCCTACGAGCAGTACTTC.

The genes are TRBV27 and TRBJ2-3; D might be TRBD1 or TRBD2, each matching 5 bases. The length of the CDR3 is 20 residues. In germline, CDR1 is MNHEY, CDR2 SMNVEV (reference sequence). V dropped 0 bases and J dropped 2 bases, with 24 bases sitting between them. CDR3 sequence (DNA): TGTGCCAGCAGTTTATCCTATGGTCTGTTATGGGACCCCAACACAGATACGCAGTATTTT. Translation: CASSLSYGLLWDPNTDTQYF.

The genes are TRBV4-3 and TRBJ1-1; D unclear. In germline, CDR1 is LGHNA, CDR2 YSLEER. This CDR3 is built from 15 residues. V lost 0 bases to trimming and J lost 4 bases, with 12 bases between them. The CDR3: CASSQEEQTFTEAFF. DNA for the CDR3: TGCGCCAGCAGCCAAGAAGAACAGACCTTCACTGAAGCTTTCTTT.

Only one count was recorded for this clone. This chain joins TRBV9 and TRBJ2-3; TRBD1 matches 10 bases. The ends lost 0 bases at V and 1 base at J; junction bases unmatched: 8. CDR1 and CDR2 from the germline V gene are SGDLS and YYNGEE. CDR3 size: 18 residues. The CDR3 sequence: CASSVGWRQGAGTDTQYF. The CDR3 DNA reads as TGTGCCAGCAGCGTAGGTTGGAGACAGGGGGCCGGCACAGATACGCAGTATTTT.

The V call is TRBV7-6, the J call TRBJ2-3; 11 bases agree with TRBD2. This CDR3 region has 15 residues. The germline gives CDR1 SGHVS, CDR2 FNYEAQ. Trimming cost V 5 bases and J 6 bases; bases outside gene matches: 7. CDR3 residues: CASSVSGGAGDTQYF. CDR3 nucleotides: TGTGCCAGCAGCGTTAGCGGGGGGGCCGGGGATACGCAGTATTTT.

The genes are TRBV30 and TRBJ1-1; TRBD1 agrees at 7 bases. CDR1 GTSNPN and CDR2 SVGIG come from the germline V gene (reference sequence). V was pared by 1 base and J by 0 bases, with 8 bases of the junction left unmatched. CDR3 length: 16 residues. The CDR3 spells CAWSEDRIFMNTEAFF. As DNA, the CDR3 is TGTGCCTGGAGTGAGGACAGGATCTTTATGAACACTGAAGCTTTCTTT.

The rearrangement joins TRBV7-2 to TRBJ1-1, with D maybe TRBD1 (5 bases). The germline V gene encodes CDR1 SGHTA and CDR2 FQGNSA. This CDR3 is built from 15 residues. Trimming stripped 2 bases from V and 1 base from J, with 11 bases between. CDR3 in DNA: TGTGCCAGCAGCTTACAACCGGGGCCGAACACTGAAGCTTTCTTT. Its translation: CASSLQPGPNTEAFF.

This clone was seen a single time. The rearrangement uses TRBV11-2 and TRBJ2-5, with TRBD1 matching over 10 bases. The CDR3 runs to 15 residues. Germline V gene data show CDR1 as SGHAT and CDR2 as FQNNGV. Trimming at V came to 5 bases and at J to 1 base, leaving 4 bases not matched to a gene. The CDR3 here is CASSQGTGAQETQYF. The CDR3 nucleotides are TGTGCCAGCAGCCAGGGGACAGGGGCCCAAGAGACCCAGTACTTC.

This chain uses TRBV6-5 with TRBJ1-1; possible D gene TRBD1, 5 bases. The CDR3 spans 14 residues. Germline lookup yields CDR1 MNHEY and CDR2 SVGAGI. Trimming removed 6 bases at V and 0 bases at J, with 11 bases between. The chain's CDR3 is CASRDTIMNTEAFF. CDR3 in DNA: TGTGCCAGCAGGGACACCATTATGAACACTGAAGCTTTCTTT.